The 27 T cell receptor beta chains below were found in one sample sequenced in a study of T cell changes during pregnancy in multiple sclerosis. This table comes from immunoSEQ multiplex PCR, and its TCRdb copy is limited to in-frame clones, with some not included. The table shows some 54,000 clones, with 93% occurring only once. The sample was peripheral blood, taken after pregnancy. These receptors originate from a female donor with multiple sclerosis, enrolled in a pregnancy study.

This chain connects TRBV6-1 to TRBJ1-2, with TRBD1 matching over 10 bases. CDR3 length: 15 residues. Germline CDR1 is MNHNS and CDR2 is SASEGT. Trimming took 6 bases from V and 4 from J; bases not matched to a gene: 8. CDR3 DNA: TGTGCCAGCAGCCTCATGGGACAGGGGAGCTATGGCTACACCTTC. It translates to CASSLMGQGSYGYTF.

This clone came up once. The chain carries TRBV19 and TRBJ1-1; tentative D call: TRBD1 (5 bases). This CDR3 is built from 15 residues. Germline V gene lookup returns CDR1 LNHDA and CDR2 SQIVND (reference sequence). Deletions cut 6 bases from V and 1 base from J, with 15 bases between. CDR3 sequence: CASRGWGGRNTEAFF. DNA of the CDR3: TGTGCCAGTAGGGGATGGGGGGGGAGGAACACTGAAGCTTTCTTT.

The chain links TRBV2 to TRBJ1-1; 7 nucleotides agree with TRBD1. Germline V gene data show CDR1 as SNHLY and CDR2 as FYNNEI. CDR3 length equals 12 residues. The CDR3 sequence is CAPGQLNTEAFF. The DNA for the CDR3 is TGTGCTCCGGGACAGTTGAACACTGAAGCTTTCTTT.

The chain employs TRBV18 and TRBJ2-3; tentative D call: TRBD1 (5 bases). CDR1 and CDR2 (germline): KGHSH, LQKENI. Deletions cut 2 bases from V and 8 bases from J, with 14 bases between. The CDR3 covers 14 residues. CDR3 nucleotides: TGTGCCAGCTCACCATCGACTCCGCAGGGTACGCAGTATTTT. As protein: CASSPSTPQGTQYF.

The chain couples TRBV7-9 to TRBJ1-2; no firm D call. Per the germline V gene, CDR1 is SEHNR and CDR2 is FQNEAQ (reference sequence). The ends were cut back, 4 bases at V and 1 base at J, with 10 bases in the middle. The CDR3 covers 14 residues. CDR3 sequence reads: CASSSPGLNYGYTF. The CDR3 coding sequence is TGTGCCAGCAGCTCCCCGGGTCTTAACTATGGCTACACCTTC.

The gene calls are TRBV4-1 and TRBJ2-7; no definite D call. This CDR3 is 15 amino acids long. Trimming removed 0 bases at V and 0 bases at J, with 9 bases between. From germline, CDR1 is MGHRA and CDR2 YSYEKL. CDR3 in DNA: TGCGCCAGCAGCCAAGATGAACGGTTCTCCTACGAGCAGTACTTC. Protein product: CASSQDERFSYEQYF.

CDR3 coding DNA: TGCGCCAGCAGCCAAGATAGAGGGCTAGAGGGGACCCAGTACTTC. Protein product: CASSQDRGLEGTQYF. This chain uses TRBV4-3 with TRBJ2-5, with D perhaps TRBD2 (5 bases). Germline V gene data show CDR1 as LGHNA and CDR2 as YSLEER. The CDR3 runs to 15 residues. Trimming removed 0 bases from V and 7 bases from J, with 15 bases in between.

The rearrangement joins TRBV10-3 to TRBJ2-1; 11 nucleotides line up with TRBD2. The CDR3 has 15 amino acids. V was pared by 3 bases and J by 7 bases, with 5 bases of the junction left unmatched. Looked up from germline, CDR1 is ENHRY and CDR2 is SYGVKD. CDR3 in DNA: TGTGCCATCAGTGATAGCGGGAGGGCCCTAAATGAGCAGTTCTTC. As protein: CAISDSGRALNEQFF.

The chain carries TRBV6-5 and TRBJ2-7; 9 positions match TRBD1. The CDR3 is 15 residues long. Germline V gives CDR1 MNHEY, CDR2 SVGAGI. With 6 bases clipped from V and 9 bases from J, the junction kept 15 bases outside the gene matches. CDR3 protein: CASSQRQGVLHGQYF. The CDR3, as DNA: TGTGCCAGCAGCCAGAGACAGGGGGTTTTACATGGGCAGTACTTC.

In its sample, this clone was seen once. The chain has TRBV7-2 and TRBJ1-2, with D possibly being TRBD1 (6 bases). The CDR3 totals 15 residues. Germline CDR1 and CDR2: SGHTA and FQGNSA. Trimming took 3 bases from V and 4 from J, leaving 15 bases between them. As DNA, the CDR3 is TGTGCCAGCAGCTTTCAACCAGGGGCGGGCTATGGCTACACCTTC. Translation: CASSFQPGAGYGYTF.

This rearrangement joins TRBV2 to TRBJ1-4, with 7 bases that match TRBD1. The CDR3 spans 13 residues. Germline lookup yields CDR1 SNHLY and CDR2 FYNNEI. The ends lost 9 bases at V and 7 bases at J; junction bases unmatched: 8. CDR3 nucleotides: TGTGCCAGAGGAGGGACAGATGCTGAAAAACTGTTTTTT. Amino acids: CARGGTDAEKLFF.

This chain joins TRBV19 and TRBJ2-2; 9 bases are a match to TRBD2. The V segment lost 7 bases and the J segment 5 bases; nucleotides outside the gene matches: 14. Germline V gene data show CDR1 as LNHDA and CDR2 as SQIVND (reference sequence). The CDR3 is made up of 17 amino acids. CDR3 sequence (DNA): TGTGCCAGTATTGTGGGGGCGGGACTAGCTCGAACCGGGGAGCTGTTTTTT. The encoded protein is CASIVGAGLARTGELFF.

The J gene is TRBJ1-2, the V gene TRBV29-1; no firm D call. With 7 bases removed from V and 6 bases from J, the gap between germline ends came to 12 bases. There are 11 residues in the CDR3. CDR1 and CDR2 from the germline V gene are SQVTM and ANQGSEA. The chain's CDR3 is CSAEAQNGYTF. Written as DNA, the CDR3 is TGCAGCGCTGAGGCCCAGAATGGCTACACCTTC.

The chain couples TRBV29-1 to TRBJ2-5, with D tentatively TRBD1 (6 bases). CDR1 and CDR2 from the germline V gene are SQVTM and ANQGSEA. The CDR3 runs 13 residues. V lost 6 bases to trimming and J lost 4 bases, with 15 bases between them. This CDR3 reads CSVNRVTGETQYF. CDR3 DNA: TGCAGCGTCAACAGGGTTACCGGAGAGACCCAGTACTTC.

The chain has TRBV5-1 and TRBJ2-1; the match to TRBD2 covers 10 bases. CDR1 and CDR2 from the germline V gene are SGHRS and YFSETQ. CDR3 length equals 15 residues. With 4 bases clipped from V and 7 bases from J, the junction kept 8 bases outside the gene matches. The CDR3 nucleotides read TGCGCCAGCAGCGGCGCTAGCGGGAGAGCAAATGAGCAGTTCTTC. Residues: CASSGASGRANEQFF. Full variable domain (outside the CDR3, taken from reference TRBV5-1 and TRBJ2-1): KAGVTQTPRYLIKTRGQQVTLSCSPISGHRSVSWYQQTPGQGLQFLFEYFSETQRNKGNFPGRFSGRQFSNSRSEMNVSTLELGDSALYLCASSGASGRANEQFFGPGTRLTVL.

The chain combines TRBV30 with TRBJ2-5, with a weak D call TRBD2 (6 bases). Germline CDR1 reads GTSNPN; CDR2 reads SVGIG (reference sequence). This CDR3 has 13 amino acids. Deletions cut 4 bases from V and 10 bases from J, with 19 bases between. The CDR3 nucleotides are TGTGCCTGGAAGGCGGGGTCCCAGGCGGACCAGTACTTC. Amino acid sequence: CAWKAGSQADQYF.

The V and J genes are TRBV2 and TRBJ2-3; no firm D call. Trimming removed 7 bases at V and 1 base at J, with 9 bases between. This CDR3 region has 13 residues. Germline CDR1 and CDR2: SNHLY and FYNNEI. As DNA, the CDR3 is TGTGCCAGCAAGCAGGATGGCACAGATACGCAGTATTTT. This codes for CASKQDGTDTQYF. The full variable domain, in which reference TRBV2 and TRBJ2-3 provide the parts outside the CDR3, is EPEVTQTPSHQVTQMGQEVILRCVPISNHLYFYWYRQILGQKVEFLVSFYNNEISEKSEIFDDQFSVERPDGSNFTLKIRSTKLEDSAMYFCASKQDGTDTQYFGPGTRLTVL.

This sequence joins TRBV4-2 and TRBJ1-1; D unclear. The V and J ends lost 0 bases and 3 bases respectively, with 8 bases between them. Germline V gene lookup returns CDR1 LGHNA and CDR2 YNFKEQ. This CDR3 has 14 residues. The CDR3 region is CASSQEIQDTEAFF. CDR3 in DNA: TGTGCCAGCAGCCAAGAGATCCAGGACACTGAAGCTTTCTTT.

The V gene is TRBV6-1, the J gene TRBJ2-3; 9 positions agree with TRBD2. With V trimmed by 2 bases and J by 1 base, 7 bases remained unmatched. The CDR3 runs 17 residues. Germline V CDR1 and CDR2: MNHNS, SASEGT. The CDR3 protein is CASSERGGRARTDTQYF. The CDR3 nucleotides read TGTGCCAGCAGTGAACGGGGCGGGAGGGCCCGCACAGATACGCAGTATTTT.

To note about this clone: The CDR3 end shows no conserved phenylalanine or tryptophan, and so a read error is likely. The limits of the CDR3 on the DNA are not certain, so only TCRdb's listed CDR3 is given. The chain couples TRBV28 to TRBJ2-7; TRBD2 reflects the table's D call only, with no check against the DNA. The germline V gene has CDR1 MDHEN and CDR2 SYDVKM. The CDR3 length is 13 residues, termini included. CDR3 amino acids: CASSPSGDSPPSI.

This chain connects TRBV6-5 to TRBJ1-3, with D unresolved. This CDR3 contains 13 residues. Germline CDR1 and CDR2: MNHEY and SVGAGI. V was shortened by 9 bases and J by 4 bases, with 13 bases between the two germline ends. The CDR3 loop is CASREPGGNTIYF. The CDR3 DNA reads TGTGCCAGTCGGGAACCTGGAGGAAACACCATATATTTT.

The rearrangement uses TRBV5-6 and TRBJ1-6; 7 nucleotides align to TRBD1. In germline, CDR1 is SGHDT, CDR2 YYEEEE. The J segment lost 9 bases and the V segment lost 5 bases, leaving 8 bases of the junction unmatched. CDR3 length equals 14 residues. CDR3: CASSSTGFSSPLHF. The CDR3 DNA reads TGTGCCAGCAGTTCGACAGGGTTCAGTTCACCCCTCCACTTT. Together with reference TRBV5-6 and TRBJ1-6, the CDR3 gives the full variable domain: DAGVTQSPTHLIKTRGQQVTLRCSPKSGHDTVSWYQQALGQGPQFIFQYYEEEERQRGNFPDRFSGHQFPNYSSELNVNALLLGDSALYLCASSSTGFSSPLHFGNGTRLTVT.

This clone was seen just once. The gene calls are TRBV7-8 and TRBJ1-5; D uncertain. The CDR3 totals 15 residues. V dropped 2 bases and J dropped 2 bases, with 10 bases sitting between them. Germline V gene lookup returns CDR1 SGHVS and CDR2 FQNEAQ. CDR3 sequence: CASSLSRAGNQPQHF. The CDR3 nucleotides are TGTGCCAGCAGCTTATCGAGGGCGGGCAATCAGCCCCAGCATTTT.

There are a few counts of this clone. This rearrangement joins TRBV7-2 to TRBJ1-5; 9 bases line up with TRBD1. The CDR3 covers 15 residues. The germline CDR1 and CDR2 sequences are SGHTA and FQGNSA. V lost 0 bases, J lost 7 bases, and 4 bases stayed unmatched. As DNA, the CDR3 is TGTGCCAGCAGCTTAGCGGGGACAGGGTACCAGCCCCAGCATTTT. Translating it yields CASSLAGTGYQPQHF.

This clone was detected only once. For the CDR3, the DNA is TGTGCCAGCAGCCCCTTGACTAGCGAACCTTTCTTC. Protein sequence: CASSPLTSEPFF. This chain links TRBV7-9 with TRBJ2-1; 8 bases match TRBD2. The CDR3 sequence is 12 residues long. Trimming took 5 bases from V and 16 from J; bases not matched to a gene: 10. The germline V gene has CDR1 SEHNR and CDR2 FQNEAQ (reference sequence).

The chain employs TRBV6-6 and TRBJ2-7, with 12 nucleotides matching TRBD2. The length of the CDR3 is 15 residues. Trimming cost V 6 bases and J 0 bases; bases outside gene matches: 3. Germline V gives CDR1 MNHNY, CDR2 SVGAGI (reference sequence). CDR3 DNA sequence: TGTGCCAGCAGATCGACTAGCGGGAGCTCCTACGAGCAGTACTTC. This sequence encodes CASRSTSGSSYEQYF.

The chain links TRBV11-2 to TRBJ1-1; 8 bases agree with TRBD1. Germline assignment: CDR1 SGHAT and CDR2 FQNNGV. Germline trimming cut 5 bases from V and 5 bases from J; bases unmatched to any gene: 4. The CDR3 covers 13 residues. The CDR3 sequence is CASSPYRGTEAFF. The CDR3, as DNA: TGTGCCAGCAGCCCTTACAGGGGGACTGAAGCTTTCTTT.